This TCR beta chain was retrieved from a study of cytomegalovirus exposure and HLA in healthy donors. Broader study findings: Later genetic work tied a missense DCLRE1C variant to beta-chain V and J trimming.

About this clone itself: Its antigen is still unknown.

The CDR3 totals 17 residues. Germline loops: CDR1 SGHTA, CDR2 FQGNSA. PCR primers comprised 60 Vbeta and 13 Jbeta primers. TCRdb's table, derived via immunoSEQ multiplex PCR, lists solely in-frame clones and lacks some. There are fewer than 200,000 clones in the sample; less than 85% occur only once, and 0.6% to 0.7% lies in the top ten. This chain connects TRBV7-2 to TRBJ2-5; 10 bases map to TRBD2. The better agreement between TRBJ2-7 and the DNA end casts doubt on the J call. Sequencing input: PBMCs. The source of this sequence is a boy under 18 in good health and CMV-seronegative. The CDR3 loop is CASSLEPSGRESAEQYF. The CDR3 DNA reads as TGTGCCAGCAGCTTAGAACCTAGCGGGAGAGAGTCAGCCGAGCAGTACTTC.